This TCR beta chain is from a study of vaccination effects on CD4 cells after COVID-19. General observations from the study: No early post-infection timepoints were available in the study, which also included few convalescent patients. Infection- and vaccine-induced clones contracted markedly late after vaccination.

For this clone: Its antigen remains unidentified.

CDR1 and CDR2 (germline): KGHSH, LQKENI. Trimming cost V 2 bases and J 4 bases; bases outside gene matches: 5. The CDR3 totals 15 residues. Prior to sequencing, the ViraFEST assay stimulated PBMC with viral peptide pools, which expanded the antigen-specific CD4+ T cells. Isolation of CD4+ T cells took place after around 10 days of culture. Having tested negative for nucleocapsid antibodies, the vaccine recipients showed no prior SARS-CoV-2 infection. Cultures of fewer than 2.5 million PBMC per well contained 10 IU/ml IL-2 plus 10 ug/ml peptides. The protocol was immunoSEQ multiplex PCR, while the TCRdb copy is restricted to in-frame clones and leaves out a portion. Found here are over 45,000 clones, approximately 70% of them singletons; the top ten hold about 17%.

The TCR sequence derives from a human donor who received a COVID-19 vaccine. V and J are TRBV18 and TRBJ2-5; 9 bases are shared with TRBD1. Sequenced here: CD4+ T cells from PBMCs cultured with SARS-CoV-2 spike peptides, sampled before COVID-19 vaccination. CDR3 nucleotides: TGTGCCAGCTCACCAATAACAGGGGGCGGAGAGACCCAGTACTTC. Encoded protein: CASSPITGGGETQYF.